The clone carrying this T cell receptor (beta chain) was observed a few times. The target antigen is unknown. CDR1 is MDHEN, CDR2 SYDVKM, per germline. Trimming took 4 bases from V and 4 from J; bases not matched to a gene: 11. This CDR3 has 16 residues. This sample is drawn from a study of glioma-infiltrating T cells. Broader study findings: Tissue-blood divergence was below expectation in non-neoplastic patients, above in gliomas. Very few CDR3 sequences were shared between tissue and blood.

The iRepertoire nested amplicon-rescue multiplex PCR amplified TCR alpha and beta CDR3s from RNA. Tissue mRNA or PBMC total RNA, roughly 85-450 ng, went into one-step reverse transcription and amplification. One entry per CDR3 protein results from TCRdb running MiXCR on the multiplex PCR reads. The data show more than 110,000 distinct CDR3 sequences, with about 39% seen just once and over 15% held by the top ten. This clonotype originated in a human donor with low-grade glioma or glioblastoma, undergoing nonglioma brain surgery, or in good health (not recorded which). The V and J genes are TRBV28 and TRBJ2-3; 7 nucleotides line up with TRBD2. The sequenced material came from glioma tissue, nonneoplastic brain tissue, or PBMCs (not recorded which). The CDR3 DNA is TGTGCCAGCAGTTCCTCCGGGGAGGGGATCTCAGATACGCAGTATTTT. Residues: CASSSSGEGISDTQYF.